Reported below is one T cell receptor (beta chain). CDR1 and CDR2 from the germline V gene are SGHTA and FQGNSA. The CDR3 contains 13 residues. V shed 5 bases and J shed 5 bases, with 12 bases lying between them. The data belong to a study of cytotoxic CD8 clonotypes in ibrutinib-treated CLL. Sequenced by immunoSEQ multiplex PCR; TCRdb stores in-frame clones only, minus some. The repertoire has 200,000 or so clones, 79% of them found once; the top ten carry roughly 11%. The material sequenced was PBMCs, taken after 12 months of ibrutinib treatment. This clonotype was obtained from a human donor with chronic lymphocytic leukemia. This chain connects TRBV7-2 to TRBJ2-5; D is perhaps TRBD2 (5 bases). The CDR3 sequence: CASSPRGEETQYF. The CDR3 DNA reads TGTGCCAGCAGCCCACGGGGTGAGGAGACCCAGTACTTC.